The 29 T cell receptor beta chains below were found in one sample sequenced in a study of somatic mutations in cytotoxic T cells in rheumatoid arthritis (dated by TCRdb to 2016 to 2017). The method was the immunoSEQ multiplex PCR assay. TCRdb re-hosts the immuneACCESS table, in-frame sequences only. Its copies lack some clones; in the studies checked, an unresolved V gene accounts for under half of them, and the cause for the rest is not known. The sample has about 20,000 clones on record, approximately 87% of them singletons. About 15% of the sample comes from the top ten. Sequencing used CD8+ T cells sorted from blood. The source of these receptors is a man aged 35 to 55 in good health.

The rearrangement uses TRBV9 and TRBJ2-3; TRBD1 matches 10 bases. Germline CDR1 reads SGDLS; CDR2 reads YYNGEE. V shed 0 bases and J 6 bases; nucleotides not matched to a gene: 4. This CDR3 is built from 15 residues. CDR3 residues: CASSVEGQGDDTQYF. CDR3 coding DNA: TGTGCCAGCAGCGTAGAAGGACAGGGGGACGATACGCAGTATTTT.

The gene calls are TRBV7-9 and TRBJ2-5; a possible D gene is TRBD2 (6 bases). Between the trimmed V and J ends, which lost 2 bases and 0 bases, there was a span of 16 bases. Germline V lookup: CDR1 SEHNR, CDR2 FQNEAQ (reference sequence). This CDR3 comprises 17 residues. The CDR3 DNA is TGTGCCAGCAGCTTAACGATCGGTGGGGACTACCAAGAGACCCAGTACTTC. Translating gives CASSLTIGGDYQETQYF.

This clone appeared once. The chain combines TRBV9 with TRBJ2-7; the D call may be TRBD1 or TRBD2 (5 bases each). The germline V and J ends were trimmed by 3 bases and 2 bases, with 12 bases remaining between them. CDR3 length: 14 residues. Germline CDR1 is SGDLS and CDR2 is YYNGEE. CDR3: CASSARDGTYEQYF. Written as DNA, the CDR3 is TGTGCCAGCAGCGCCCGGGACGGGACCTACGAGCAGTACTTC.

The chain couples TRBV7-8 to TRBJ2-7; 7 nucleotides match TRBD1. From germline, CDR1 is SGHVS and CDR2 FQNEAQ. J gave up 3 bases and V 4 bases, and 3 bases lay outside the gene matches. The CDR3 totals 13 residues. DNA for the CDR3: TGTGCCAGCAGCTGGGGACAGAACTACGAGCAGTACTTC. Protein: CASSWGQNYEQYF.

This rearrangement joins TRBV28 to TRBJ2-3, with a weak D call TRBD1 (6 bases). This CDR3 contains 17 residues. CDR1 is MDHEN and CDR2 is SYDVKM in the germline V gene. V lost 2 bases and J lost 3, with 18 bases in between. The CDR3 DNA reads TGTGCCAGCAGTTTAACCCGAACAGGGTTCGCGACAGATACGCAGTATTTT. Translation: CASSLTRTGFATDTQYF.

This rearrangement joins TRBV28 to TRBJ2-2; possible D gene TRBD1, 7 bases. CDR3 size: 13 residues. Trimming took off 5 bases at V and 7 bases at J, with 11 bases between the two ends. The V gene's germline CDR1 is MDHEN and CDR2 SYDVKM. CDR3 sequence: CASSPGGSGELFF. DNA for the CDR3: TGTGCCAGCAGTCCAGGGGGGAGCGGGGAGCTGTTTTTT.

The chain has TRBV19 and TRBJ1-2; 7 nucleotides match TRBD1. Trimming at V came to 8 bases and at J to 3 bases, leaving 6 bases not matched to a gene. This CDR3 is 13 amino acids long. Germline values: CDR1 LNHDA, CDR2 SQIVND (reference sequence). The CDR3 protein is CASFTGTDYGYTF. Here the CDR3 DNA reads TGTGCCAGTTTTACAGGGACAGACTATGGCTACACCTTC.

In this sample, this clone turned up once. The rearrangement links TRBV20-1 to TRBJ2-5; no clear D. The J call is in doubt because the DNA end fits TRBJ2-7 better. Germline values: CDR1 DFQATT, CDR2 SNEGSKA (reference sequence). This CDR3 has 11 amino acids. The CDR3: CSALLGSEQYF. Written as DNA, the CDR3 is TGCAGTGCTCTCCTAGGAAGCGAGCAGTACTTC.

V is TRBV11-2 and J is TRBJ2-7, with D hard to call. Trimming left V 0 bases short and J 0 bases short, with 9 bases between. CDR3 length: 15 residues. Germline V gene data show CDR1 as SGHAT and CDR2 as FQNNGV. CDR3 in DNA: TGTGCCAGCAGCTTAGACGCGCACGTCTCCTACGAGCAGTACTTC. It codes for CASSLDAHVSYEQYF.

The rearrangement uses TRBV7-9 and TRBJ2-5; D is possibly TRBD1 or TRBD2 (5 bases each). The CDR3 sequence is 15 residues long. Trimming removed 1 base from V and 4 bases from J, with 13 bases in between. The germline gives CDR1 SEHNR, CDR2 FQNEAQ (reference sequence). The CDR3 DNA reads as TGTGCCAGCAGCTTAGAGCGGACAAACATAGAGACCCAGTACTTC. The encoded protein is CASSLERTNIETQYF.

This clone was recorded only once. This sequence joins TRBV9 and TRBJ1-1, with D unclear. CDR1 SGDLS and CDR2 YYNGEE come from the germline V gene. The CDR3 extends over 12 amino acids. Trimming left V 3 bases short and J 6 bases short, with 9 bases between. The CDR3 spells CASSAAGPEAFF. In nucleotides, the CDR3 is TGTGCCAGCAGCGCGGCAGGCCCTGAAGCTTTCTTT. The variable domain in full, completed from reference TRBV9 and TRBJ1-1, reads DSGVTQTPKHLITATGQRVTLRCSPRSGDLSVYWYQQSLDQGLQFLIQYYNGEERAKGNILERFSAQQFPDLHSELNLSSLELGDSALYFCASSAAGPEAFFGQGTRLTVV.

J is TRBJ1-5 and V is TRBV27, with a tentative D call TRBD1 (6 bases). V lost 6 bases to trimming and J lost 4 bases, with 13 bases between them. The CDR3 loop spans 14 amino acids. Germline V gene data show CDR1 as MNHEY and CDR2 as SMNVEV (reference sequence). The DNA of the CDR3 is TGTGCCAGCAGCGGGGGGGCGAAAAATCAGCCCCAGCATTTT. This encodes CASSGGAKNQPQHF.

This clone has just one count. The chain is built from TRBV27 and TRBJ2-1; the match to TRBD2 covers 7 bases. Germline V gene lookup returns CDR1 MNHEY and CDR2 SMNVEV (reference sequence). V lost 3 bases, J lost 1 base, and 3 bases stayed unmatched. The CDR3 contains 15 residues. The CDR3 nucleotides read TGTGCCAGCAGTTTGACTAGCTTTTCCTACAATGAGCAGTTCTTC. It yields the protein CASSLTSFSYNEQFF.

The V gene is TRBV28, the J gene TRBJ2-7; 7 bases line up with TRBD2. This CDR3 region has 17 residues. The germline gives CDR1 MDHEN, CDR2 SYDVKM. Trimming took 6 bases from V and 2 from J; bases not matched to a gene: 16. The CDR3 region is CASRTLAWTGGTYEQYF. Written as DNA, the CDR3 is TGTGCCAGCAGAACCCTGGCATGGACGGGGGGTACCTACGAGCAGTACTTC.

The sample holds a few counts of this clone. V gene TRBV6-5 combines with J gene TRBJ1-1; the D is unclear. Germline V CDR1 and CDR2: MNHEY, SVGAGI. The CDR3 runs to 13 residues. Trimming took 6 bases from V and 0 from J, leaving 8 bases between them. The DNA of the CDR3 is TGTGCCAGCAGCGAGGCATTGAACACTGAAGCTTTCTTT. Its protein product is CASSEALNTEAFF.

This sequence joins TRBV14 and TRBJ2-5; a possible D gene is TRBD2 (6 bases). The J call may be faulty, since TRBJ2-7 better matches the DNA end. The CDR3 contains 16 residues. The germline CDR1 and CDR2 sequences are SGHDN and FVKESK. DNA of the CDR3: TGTGCCAGCAGCCAAGGGGGTAGCGGTAGCTCCTACGAGCAGTACTTC. Protein: CASSQGGSGSSYEQYF.

The chain recombines TRBV9 with TRBJ1-6, with TRBD1 matching over 9 bases. The CDR3 extends over 16 amino acids. The germline CDR1 and CDR2 sequences are SGDLS and YYNGEE. V trimming: 3 bases; J trimming: 7 bases; junction bases outside the gene matches: 8. The chain's CDR3 is CASSGSGQGKNSPLHF. The CDR3 DNA follows: TGTGCCAGCAGCGGATCGGGACAGGGTAAAAATTCACCCCTCCACTTT.

The chain carries TRBV27 and TRBJ1-2, with D perhaps TRBD1 (5 bases). CDR1 MNHEY and CDR2 SMNVEV come from the germline V gene (reference sequence). V was clipped by 10 bases and J by 3 bases, with 21 bases between them. CDR3 size: 15 residues. The DNA for the CDR3 is TGTGCCAAACTTCTATTGCGGGGCTGCCACTATGGCTACACCTTC. This gives the protein CAKLLLRGCHYGYTF.

The chain links TRBV27 to TRBJ2-1; 9 nucleotides agree with TRBD2. The ends lost 0 bases at V and 9 bases at J; junction bases unmatched: 9. Per germline, CDR1 MNHEY and CDR2 SMNVEV (reference sequence). The CDR3 totals 16 residues. The DNA for the CDR3 is TGTGCCAGCAGTTTATCGAGAGTAGCGGGAGTATCTGAGCAGTTCTTC. This gives the protein CASSLSRVAGVSEQFF.

The rearrangement uses TRBV4-3 and TRBJ2-1; TRBD2 aligns across 7 bases. Germline V gene lookup returns CDR1 LGHNA and CDR2 YSLEER. CDR3 length: 20 amino acids. Unmatched junction bases numbered 17, after V lost 3 bases and J lost 0 bases. This chain's CDR3 is CASSHRWASGDSSSYNEQFF. CDR3 sequence (DNA): TGCGCCAGCAGCCATAGATGGGCTAGCGGCGACTCCAGCTCCTACAATGAGCAGTTCTTC.

With respect to this clone: One end of the junction fails to match germline, which may point to a read error. The chain couples TRBV13 to TRBJ1-2; D unclear. Germline V lookup: CDR1 PRHDT, CDR2 FYEKMQ (reference sequence). This CDR3 comprises 14 residues. The CDR3 DNA reads TGTGCCAGCAGCACCTGGACGGTTAACGATGGCTACACCTTC. Its protein product is CASSTWTVNDGYTF.

The rearrangement joins TRBV5-8 to TRBJ2-7; 9 nucleotides align to TRBD1. This CDR3 comprises 15 residues. The trim removed 2 bases at V and 4 bases at J, leaving 7 bases unmatched. Germline assignment: CDR1 SGHTS and CDR2 YDEGEE. DNA of the CDR3: TGTGCCAGCAGCTTAGGGGACAGGGAACTATACGAGCAGTACTTC. Translating gives CASSLGDRELYEQYF.

The J gene is TRBJ2-1, the V gene TRBV9; no firm D call. V lost 1 base to trimming and J lost 6 bases, with 2 bases between them. The CDR3 spans 11 residues. CDR1 and CDR2 from the germline V gene are SGDLS and YYNGEE. CDR3 protein: CASSVSNEQFF. For the CDR3, the DNA is TGTGCCAGCAGCGTAAGCAATGAGCAGTTCTTC.

The rearrangement links TRBV4-3 to TRBJ2-7, with D perhaps assigned TRBD1 or TRBD2 (6 bases each). CDR1 is LGHNA, CDR2 YSLEER, per germline. Trimming took off 0 bases at V and 2 bases at J, with 14 bases between the two ends. CDR3 size: 16 residues. CDR3 DNA sequence: TGCGCCAGCAGCCAAGAATCGAGGGGGGCTACCTACGAGCAGTACTTC. This sequence encodes CASSQESRGATYEQYF.

The V gene is TRBV9, the J gene TRBJ1-2; no clear D. Germline CDR1 is SGDLS and CDR2 is YYNGEE. The germline V and J ends were trimmed by 0 bases and 7 bases, with 13 bases remaining between them. The CDR3 spans 14 residues. The chain's CDR3 is CASSVAGQVAGYTF. In DNA form, the CDR3 reads TGTGCCAGCAGCGTAGCTGGGCAGGTCGCTGGCTACACCTTC. Full variable domain (outside the CDR3, taken from reference TRBV9 and TRBJ1-2): DSGVTQTPKHLITATGQRVTLRCSPRSGDLSVYWYQQSLDQGLQFLIQYYNGEERAKGNILERFSAQQFPDLHSELNLSSLELGDSALYFCASSVAGQVAGYTFGSGTRLTVV.

The gene calls are TRBV9 and TRBJ2-1; 7 bases map to TRBD2. Germline CDR1 is SGDLS and CDR2 is YYNGEE. Trimming removed 3 bases from V and 1 base from J; junction bases left unmatched: 4. This CDR3 region has 15 residues. The CDR3 sequence is CASSASGGSYNEQFF. DNA for the CDR3: TGTGCCAGCAGCGCCTCGGGGGGTTCCTACAATGAGCAGTTCTTC.

CDR3 sequence reads: CASSPSTAIPGELFF. The DNA of the CDR3 is TGTGCCAGCAGTCCCTCGACAGCGATCCCCGGGGAGCTGTTTTTT. This rearrangement joins TRBV27 to TRBJ2-2; tentatively, D is TRBD1 (5 bases). The CDR3 covers 15 residues. The germline V and J ends were trimmed by 5 bases and 6 bases, with 16 bases remaining between them. The germline V gene encodes CDR1 MNHEY and CDR2 SMNVEV (reference sequence).

The chain couples TRBV27 to TRBJ2-1; possible D gene TRBD1, 5 bases. The germline V gene has CDR1 MNHEY and CDR2 SMNVEV (reference sequence). This CDR3 has 13 amino acids. The ends were cut back, 2 bases at V and 3 bases at J, with 5 bases in the middle. The CDR3 sequence: CASSLQGYNEQFF. As DNA, the CDR3 is TGTGCCAGCAGTTTACAGGGCTACAATGAGCAGTTCTTC.

The chain has TRBV4-3 and TRBJ1-1; possibly TRBD1 for D (5 bases). Trimming pared 0 bases from V and 2 bases from J, leaving 10 bases between. Germline CDR1 is LGHNA and CDR2 is YSLEER. The CDR3 is 15 residues long. CDR3 residues: CASSQELDRNTEAFF. The CDR3 DNA reads TGCGCCAGCAGCCAAGAACTTGACAGAAACACTGAAGCTTTCTTT.